The source of this T cell receptor (beta chain) is a study of cytomegalovirus exposure and HLA in healthy donors. Whole-study findings and limits: Researchers reported in a later analysis that common viral pathogens appeared linked to several top clusters.

PCR amplification relied on 60 Vbeta primers (plus 13 Jbeta primers). Repertoires were generated with immunoSEQ multiplex PCR, while TCRdb's copy carries only in-frame clones and drops some. The sample lists 150,000 or so clones, about four fifths occurring once. A remark on this clone: What it binds is unknown.

V was clipped by 6 bases and J by 2 bases; unmatched bases: 4. Per germline, CDR1 KGHSH and CDR2 LQKENI. The CDR3 has 14 amino acids. Sequencing used PBMCs. The TCR originated in a woman in her forties or fifties in good health and CMV-seropositive. The V and J genes are TRBV18 and TRBJ2-7; 10 bases align to TRBD1. The CDR3 here is CASSPGQGTYEQYF. The CDR3 DNA reads as TGTGCCAGCTCGCCGGGACAGGGGACCTACGAGCAGTACTTC.